The present T cell receptor (beta chain) was sequenced within a study of blood T cell repertoires in COVID-19. Study-wide context: Specimens from acute and convalescent COVID-19 originated in the United States, Italy and Spain.

After removal of 4 bases from V and 4 bases from J, the junction contained 7 bases not matched to a gene. Germline loops: CDR1 MNHEY, CDR2 SVGEGT. The CDR3 consists of 16 residues. Original processing methods: Amplification of reference gene primers was used by the study to estimate nucleated cell counts. Profiling relied on immunoSEQ multiplex PCR, and the TCRdb table lists in-frame clones only, not all of them. V, J and clone size were drawn from that table, and D and trimming were deduced from the DNA. The table lists hundreds of thousands of clones, 88% of them singletons. The sequenced material came from peripheral blood. The rearrangement links TRBV6-2 or TRBV6-3 to TRBJ1-5; 10 bases match TRBD1. The sequence was obtained from a man older than 75 with acute or convalescent COVID-19. Here the CDR3 DNA reads TGTGCCAGCAGTTCCTGGGGACAGGGGAGGAATCAGCCCCAGCATTTT. Residues: CASSSWGQGRNQPQHF.